A selection of T cell receptor beta chains follows, all from one sample in a study of blood T cells in healthy people across ages. Using its own MiXCR run on the 5' RACE reads, TCRdb lists one record per CDR3 protein. This table has roughly 1,800,000 distinct CDR3 sequences, roughly 52% appearing once. The sequenced material came from blood. These receptors were collected from a woman aged 40 to 49 in good health. The CDR3 runs from the conserved cysteine through the conserved F or W. The D gene is left open where the match is weak. Clone size is not always given. Where it is, it says once, few, many or a class for expanded clones.

d_gene,j_gene,abundance,v_gene,CDR3nt,CDR3aa
.,TRBJ2-7,.,TRBV7-2,TGTGCCAGCAGCCCAACGGGACCAGCCATCTACGAGCAGTACTTC,CASSPTGPAIYEQYF
.,TRBJ2-7,few,TRBV28,TGTGCCAGCGGGACAGCGGGCTACGAGCAGTACTTC,CASGTAGYEQYF
.,TRBJ1-2,few,TRBV12-3/TRBV12-4,TGTGCCAGCATTTCTGCTGTTTATGGCTACACCTTC,CASISAVYGYTF
TRBD2,TRBJ2-3,once,TRBV15,TGTGCCACCAGCGGCCCGCCGGGACTAGCGGGGGGTCGCACAGATACGCAGTATTTT,CATSGPPGLAGGRTDTQYF
.,TRBJ2-5,.,TRBV4-3,TGCGCCAGCAGCCAAGCATTCTGGACGGGGGTTGACAATGAGCAGTACTTC,CASSQAFWTGVDNEQYF
.,TRBJ1-5,.,TRBV9,TGTGCCAGCAGCGGTGCCGGGTACAATCAGCCCCAGCATTTT,CASSGAGYNQPQHF
.,TRBJ2-7,.,TRBV12-3/TRBV12-4,TGTGCCAGCAGTTTTTCCCGACAGGCCCACGAGCAGTACTTC,CASSFSRQAHEQYF
TRBD1,TRBJ2-7,.,TRBV4-1,TGCGCCAGCAGCCAAGTTTCCGGGACAGGGGCCTCCTACGAGCAGTACTTC,CASSQVSGTGASYEQYF
TRBD2,TRBJ2-3,.,TRBV20-1,TGCAGTGCTAGAGATCTAGCGGGTCCGGATACGCAGTATTTT,CSARDLAGPDTQYF
TRBD1,TRBJ2-7,.,TRBV6-2/TRBV6-3,TGTGCCAGCAGTAAAACCGGGACAGCCTACGAGCAGTACTTC,CASSKTGTAYEQYF
.,TRBJ2-7,.,TRBV6-6,TGTGCCACCGTGGGGGTCTCCTACGAGCAGTACTTC,CATVGVSYEQYF
TRBD1,TRBJ1-2,.,TRBV6-1,TGTGCCAGCAGTCCGGACAGGGATAACTTTAACTATGGCTACACCTTC,CASSPDRDNFNYGYTF
TRBD1,TRBJ1-5,few,TRBV6-2/TRBV6-3,TGTGCCAGCCTGGGACAGGGGAGAGGTCAGCCCCAGCATTTT,CASLGQGRGQPQHF
.,TRBJ2-3,.,TRBV6-5,TGTGCCAGCAGTTATCGAGGAACTGTTAGTACGACAGATACGCAGTATTTT,CASSYRGTVSTTDTQYF
.,TRBJ1-2,many,TRBV7-2,TGTGCCAGCAGCTTCCCTAACTATGGCTACACCTTC,CASSFPNYGYTF
.,TRBJ1-2,.,TRBV10-3,TGTGCCATCAGTGAGTCGGAGGTGGGCCAGTCCCAACCTTCAAATGGCTACACCTTC,CAISESEVGQSQPSNGYTF
TRBD1,TRBJ1-2,few,TRBV6-5,TGTGCCAGCAGTTACGGGTCAGGGGGATTTGGCTACACCTTC,CASSYGSGGFGYTF
.,TRBJ2-7,.,TRBV20-1,TGCAGTGCTGCTCAGGGGGGTATCGAGCAGTACTTC,CSAAQGGIEQYF
.,TRBJ2-3,.,TRBV12-3/TRBV12-4,TGTGCCAGCAGTTCAGAAGGGGACGGGCCCTGGGCAGATACGCAGTATTTT,CASSSEGDGPWADTQYF
.,TRBJ2-3,.,TRBV5-1,TGCGCCAGCAGCGCGGTCTTCAGATCAGCTACGCAGTATTTT,CASSAVFRSATQYF
.,TRBJ1-2,once,TRBV5-1,TGCGCCAGCAGCTCCAGGGTGGCGGGAGGTGGTGGCTACACCTTC,CASSSRVAGGGGYTF
TRBD1,TRBJ2-2,.,TRBV7-2,TGTGCCAGCAGCTTAAAGGGGGCGCCGGGCACCGGGGAGCTGTTTTTT,CASSLKGAPGTGELFF
.,TRBJ2-3,.,TRBV18,TGTGCCAGCTCACCGCAATCGACAGTTAGCACAGATACGCAGTATTTT,CASSPQSTVSTDTQYF